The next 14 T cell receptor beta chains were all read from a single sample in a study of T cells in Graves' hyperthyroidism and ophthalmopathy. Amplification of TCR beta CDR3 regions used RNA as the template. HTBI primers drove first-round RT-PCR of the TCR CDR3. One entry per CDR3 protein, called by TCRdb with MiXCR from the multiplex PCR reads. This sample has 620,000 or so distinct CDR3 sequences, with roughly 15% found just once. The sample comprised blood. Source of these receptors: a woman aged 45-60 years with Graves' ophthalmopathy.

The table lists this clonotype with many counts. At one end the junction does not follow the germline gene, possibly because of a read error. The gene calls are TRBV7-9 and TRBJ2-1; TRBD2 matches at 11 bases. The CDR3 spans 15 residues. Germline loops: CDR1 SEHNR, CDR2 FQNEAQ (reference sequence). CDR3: CASSLAGGYNNEQFF. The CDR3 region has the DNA TGTGCCAGCAGCCTAGCGGGAGGTTACAACAATGAGCAGTTCTTC.

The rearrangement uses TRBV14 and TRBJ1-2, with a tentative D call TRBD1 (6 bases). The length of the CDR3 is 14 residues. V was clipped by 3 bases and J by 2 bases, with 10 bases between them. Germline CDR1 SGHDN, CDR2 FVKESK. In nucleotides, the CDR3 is TGTGCCAGCAGCCATTCCGGGACAAACTATGGCTACACCTTC. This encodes CASSHSGTNYGYTF.

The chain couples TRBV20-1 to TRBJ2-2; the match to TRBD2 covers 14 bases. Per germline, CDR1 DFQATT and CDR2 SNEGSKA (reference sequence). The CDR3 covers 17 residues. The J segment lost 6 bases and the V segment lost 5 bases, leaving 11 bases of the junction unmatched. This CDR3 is CSAPSTSGRAGSGELFF. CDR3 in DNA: TGCAGTGCTCCGTCGACTAGCGGGAGGGCCGGGTCCGGGGAGCTGTTTTTT.

The CDR3 sequence is CATTSGIGGELFF. CDR3 DNA sequence: TGTGCCACTACTAGCGGGATAGGCGGGGAGCTGTTTTTT. The V call is TRBV2, the J call TRBJ2-2, with TRBD2 matching over 10 bases. V was clipped by 10 bases and J by 7 bases; unmatched bases: 6. CDR3 length: 13 residues. Looked up from germline, CDR1 is SNHLY and CDR2 is FYNNEI.

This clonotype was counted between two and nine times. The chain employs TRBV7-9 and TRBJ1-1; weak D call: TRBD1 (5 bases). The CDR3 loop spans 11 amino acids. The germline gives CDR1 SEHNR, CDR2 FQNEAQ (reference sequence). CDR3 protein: CGVGTNTEAFF. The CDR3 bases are TGTGGGGTGGGGACGAACACTGAAGCTTTCTTT.

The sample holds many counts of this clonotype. This CDR3 reads CASSQDRAGGYTF. The CDR3 nucleotides are TGTGCCAGCTCACAGGACAGGGCTGGTGGCTACACCTTC. V and J are TRBV18 and TRBJ1-2, with 8 bases aligning to TRBD1. CDR3 length: 13 residues. CDR1 is KGHSH, CDR2 LQKENI, per germline. The junction had 5 bases not matched to a gene; V was cut back by 4 bases and J by 7 bases.

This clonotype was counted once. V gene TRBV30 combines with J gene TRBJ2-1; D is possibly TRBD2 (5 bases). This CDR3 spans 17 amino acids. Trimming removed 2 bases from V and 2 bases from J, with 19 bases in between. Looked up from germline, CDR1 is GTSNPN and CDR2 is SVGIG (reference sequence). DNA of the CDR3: TGTGCCTGGAGTACCGCTAGCTGGAGGAGTCCCTACAATGAGCAGTTCTTC. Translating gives CAWSTASWRSPYNEQFF.

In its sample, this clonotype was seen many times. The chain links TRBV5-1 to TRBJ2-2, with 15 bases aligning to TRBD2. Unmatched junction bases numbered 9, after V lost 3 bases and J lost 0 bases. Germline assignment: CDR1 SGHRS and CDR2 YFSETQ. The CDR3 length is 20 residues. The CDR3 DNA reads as TGCGCCAGCAGCTCACGCCCCGGACTAGCGGGAGGGGCGAACACCGGGGAGCTGTTTTTT. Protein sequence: CASSSRPGLAGGANTGELFF.

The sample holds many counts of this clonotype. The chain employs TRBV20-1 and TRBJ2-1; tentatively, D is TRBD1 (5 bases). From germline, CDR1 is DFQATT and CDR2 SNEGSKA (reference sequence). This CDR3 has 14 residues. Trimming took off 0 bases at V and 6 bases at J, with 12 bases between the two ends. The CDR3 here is CSARDFRGVNEQFF. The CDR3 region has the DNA TGCAGTGCTAGAGATTTTAGGGGTGTCAATGAGCAGTTCTTC.

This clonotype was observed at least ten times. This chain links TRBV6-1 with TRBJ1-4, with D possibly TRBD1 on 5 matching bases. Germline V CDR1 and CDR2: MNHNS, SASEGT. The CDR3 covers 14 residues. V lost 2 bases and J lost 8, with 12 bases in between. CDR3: CASSEYRDHEKLFF. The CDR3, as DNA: TGTGCCAGCAGTGAATATCGGGACCACGAAAAACTGTTTTTT.

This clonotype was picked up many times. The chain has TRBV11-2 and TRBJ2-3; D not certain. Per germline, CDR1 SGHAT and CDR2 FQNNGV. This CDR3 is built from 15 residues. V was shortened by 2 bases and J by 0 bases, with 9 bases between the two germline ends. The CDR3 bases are TGTGCCAGCAGCTTAATCAGGTCTAGCACAGATACGCAGTATTTT. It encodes CASSLIRSSTDTQYF.

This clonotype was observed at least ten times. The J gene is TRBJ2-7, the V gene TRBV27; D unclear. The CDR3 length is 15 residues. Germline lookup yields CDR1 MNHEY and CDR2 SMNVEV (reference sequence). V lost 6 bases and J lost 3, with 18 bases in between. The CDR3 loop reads CASSLGNKDGYEQYF. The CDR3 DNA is TGTGCCAGCAGCTTGGGGAACAAGGACGGCTACGAGCAGTACTTC.

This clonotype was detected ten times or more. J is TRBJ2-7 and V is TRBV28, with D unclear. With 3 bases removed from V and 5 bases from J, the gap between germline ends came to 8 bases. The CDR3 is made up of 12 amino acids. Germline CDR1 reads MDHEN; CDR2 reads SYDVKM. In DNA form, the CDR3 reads TGTGCCAGCAGTTTTACGGGCGACGAGCAGTACTTC. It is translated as CASSFTGDEQYF.

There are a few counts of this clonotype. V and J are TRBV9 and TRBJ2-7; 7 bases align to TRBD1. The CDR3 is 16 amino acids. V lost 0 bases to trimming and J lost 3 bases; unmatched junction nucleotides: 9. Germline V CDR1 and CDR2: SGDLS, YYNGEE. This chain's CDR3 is CASSVVGDSPYYEQYF. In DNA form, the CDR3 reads TGTGCCAGCAGCGTAGTAGGGGACAGTCCATACTACGAGCAGTACTTC. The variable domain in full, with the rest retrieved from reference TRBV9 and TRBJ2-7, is DSGVTQTPKHLITATGQRVTLRCSPRSGDLSVYWYQQSLDQGLQFLIQYYNGEERAKGNILERFSAQQFPDLHSELNLSSLELGDSALYFCASSVVGDSPYYEQYFGPGTRLTVT.